The rows below give T cell receptor beta chains drawn from one sample of a study of T cells in Graves' hyperthyroidism and ophthalmopathy. MiXCR, run by TCRdb on the multiplex PCR reads, gives a single entry per CDR3 protein. The data contain approximately 480,000 distinct CDR3 sequences, more than 20% of them singletons. The sequenced sample was blood. The source is a man between 18 and 35 years old with Graves' hyperthyroidism. CDR3s include the opening cysteine and the closing phenylalanine or tryptophan. The D gene is left open where the match is weak. Part of the rows lack a size; the others show once, few, many or a class for expanded clones.

V gene,D gene,clone size,J gene,CDR3 DNA,CDR3 protein
TRBV4-1,TRBD2,NA,TRBJ2-5,TGCGCCAGCAGCTACCGAGTCAGGGAGGGAGAGACCCAGTACTTC,CASSYRVREGETQYF
TRBV28,NA,many,TRBJ2-5,TGTGCCAGCAGACCCATTGGTGGGGGCGCGGGAGAGACCCAGTACTTC,CASRPIGGGAGETQYF
TRBV6-1,NA,many,TRBJ1-5,TGTGCCAGCATTCCCCACCCCAAGGGACTCAATCAGCCCCAGCATTTT,CASIPHPKGLNQPQHF
TRBV19,NA,NA,TRBJ2-5,TGTGCCACCTCCATTGAGCACAGAAGCGAGACCCAGTACTTC,CATSIEHRSETQYF
TRBV6-1,TRBD2,NA,TRBJ2-3,TGTGCCAGCAGTGAGGCGGGGGGGCTGAATACGCAGTATTTT,CASSEAGGLNTQYF
TRBV29-1,NA,NA,TRBJ1-1,TGCAGCGTTGCGGGGAGGGGGTCCAACACTGAAGCTTTCTTT,CSVAGRGSNTEAFF
TRBV12-5,TRBD1,once,TRBJ2-7,TGTGCTAGTGCCACCCGACAGGGATTGAACGAGCAGTACTTC,CASATRQGLNEQYF
TRBV11-2,NA,few,TRBJ1-1,TGTGCCAGCAGCTTCCCCTTGGGGGAGTCTTTCTTT,CASSFPLGESFF
TRBV6-5,NA,many,TRBJ1-3,TGTGCCAGCAGCAGGGATGCCTCTGGAAACACCATATATTTT,CASSRDASGNTIYF
TRBV6-2/TRBV6-3,NA,NA,TRBJ2-3,TGTGCCAGCAGTTCAGATAGTGAATTCGGCGGCACAGATACGCAGTATTTT,CASSSDSEFGGTDTQYF
TRBV2,TRBD1,many,TRBJ2-5,TGTGCCAGCAGTGAAAGGCGACAGGGTGGAGAGACCCAGTACTTC,CASSERRQGGETQYF
TRBV19,NA,many,TRBJ1-1,TGTGCCAGTAGTGGATACACTGAAGCTTTCTTT,CASSGYTEAFF
TRBV19,TRBD1,many,TRBJ1-1,TGTGCCGGATCAACGACAGGGAGGAACACTGAAGCTTTCTTT,CAGSTTGRNTEAFF
TRBV9,NA,few,TRBJ2-5,TGTGCCAGCAGCGTAGGTGATGAATTCTACCAAGAGACCCAGTACTTC,CASSVGDEFYQETQYF
TRBV6-2/TRBV6-3,NA,many,TRBJ2-7,TGTGCCAGCAGTTACCCCTATGGATACGAGCAGTACTTC,CASSYPYGYEQYF
TRBV6-1,TRBD2,NA,TRBJ2-7,TGTGCCAGCAGCCCTAGCGGGGCAACCTACGAGCAGTACTTC,CASSPSGATYEQYF
TRBV20-1,TRBD1,many,TRBJ2-2,TGCAGTGCACCAACCCCGGGACAGGGGAACACCGGGGAGCTGTTTTTT,CSAPTPGQGNTGELFF
TRBV12-3/TRBV12-4,TRBD1,many,TRBJ1-2,TGTGCCAGTTCACAGGGGGCAACTTCGGGCTACACCTTC,CASSQGATSGYTF
TRBV6-1,TRBD1,many,TRBJ1-2,TGTGCCAGCAGGAACAGGGGGGGCTATGGCTACACCTTC,CASRNRGGYGYTF
TRBV29-1,NA,many,TRBJ2-7,TGCAGCGTTGACAGGGCCCCCAACGAGCAGTACTTC,CSVDRAPNEQYF
TRBV12-3/TRBV12-4,TRBD2,few,TRBJ2-1,TGTGCCAGCAGTTTCACCGCTAGCGGGGGGAATTACAATGAGCAGTTCTTC,CASSFTASGGNYNEQFF
TRBV12-3/TRBV12-4,NA,few,TRBJ2-7,TGTGCCAGCAGTTTAGTGCCTGCACACTCGTTGTACCCCGAGCAGTACTTC,CASSLVPAHSLYPEQYF
TRBV5-1,NA,NA,TRBJ2-7,TGCGCCAGCAGCTTGGGGGAACTCTACGAGCAGTACTTC,CASSLGELYEQYF
TRBV20-1,NA,few,TRBJ2-7,TGCAGTGCCAACCCGGTGGTGGGCAGCGAGCAGTACTTC,CSANPVVGSEQYF
TRBV7-9,TRBD1,few,TRBJ1-2,TGTGCCAGCAGCTTAGGACAGGGACGAGCTAACTATGGCTACACCTTC,CASSLGQGRANYGYTF
TRBV28,NA,NA,TRBJ1-2,TGTGCCAGCAGCCCAGGGAACCGGTATGGCTACACCTTC,CASSPGNRYGYTF
TRBV6-2/TRBV6-3,TRBD1,NA,TRBJ1-5,TGTGCCAGCAGACCCGGGACAGGGTTTTATGGCAATCAGCCCCAGCATTTT,CASRPGTGFYGNQPQHF
TRBV28,NA,many,TRBJ1-1,TGTGCCAGCAGTTTATCTTGGTCCTGGGGAGCTTTCTTT,CASSLSWSWGAFF
TRBV6-5,TRBD1,many,TRBJ1-1,TGTGCCAGCAGCCACTCAAGACAGGGTGAAGCTTTCTTT,CASSHSRQGEAFF
TRBV20-1,TRBD1,few,TRBJ2-7,TGCAGTGTTGCGGGACAGGGGGCCTACGAGCAGTACTTC,CSVAGQGAYEQYF
TRBV6-2/TRBV6-3,NA,NA,TRBJ1-2,TGTGCCAGCAGCCGACAGCCCAAAGGGGGCTACACCTTC,CASSRQPKGGYTF
TRBV6-1,TRBD1,many,TRBJ1-2,TGTGCCAGCAGTGCCCTGACAGGGGGTGTAAACTATGGCTACACCTTC,CASSALTGGVNYGYTF
TRBV6-1,NA,NA,TRBJ2-5,TGTGCCATCAGACCCGGGCCTAGATTGGAGACCCGGTACTTC,CAIRPGPRLETRYF
TRBV6-1,TRBD1,few,TRBJ1-3,TGTGCCAGCAGTGAAGCTACAGGGGTATACACCATATATTTT,CASSEATGVYTIYF
TRBV12-5,NA,NA,TRBJ2-4,TGTGCTAGTGCCGACAACTTGGGCCAAAACATTAAGTACTTC,CASADNLGQNIKYF
TRBV7-8,TRBD1,NA,TRBJ1-6,TGTGCCAGCAGCTTGGACAGGGCCTATAATTCACCCCTCCACTTT,CASSLDRAYNSPLHF
TRBV2,NA,many,TRBJ1-2,TGTGCCAGCAGCGCCGAGCCGTATGGCTACACCTTC,CASSAEPYGYTF
TRBV6-2/TRBV6-3,TRBD1,many,TRBJ2-5,TGTGCCAGCAGAACCCGGGACAGGCATACACAAGAGACCCAGTACTTC,CASRTRDRHTQETQYF
TRBV6-2/TRBV6-3,NA,many,TRBJ2-7,TGTGCCAGCAGCCGGGACACCTCCCAGCAGTACTTC,CASSRDTSQQYF
TRBV7-2,NA,many,TRBJ1-1,TGTGCCAGCAATCGGGGGTGGGGCAGTGAAGCTTTCTTT,CASNRGWGSEAFF
TRBV27,TRBD2,NA,TRBJ2-5,TGTGCCAGCAGTCCAAGCGGGAGGGGAAGGACCCAGTACTTC,CASSPSGRGRTQYF
TRBV11-2,NA,many,TRBJ1-1,TGTGCCAGCAGCCCGGACCGACTCGGGGCTGAAGCTTTCTTT,CASSPDRLGAEAFF
TRBV28,TRBD1,many,TRBJ1-1,TGTGCCAGCAGTCGGGACAGGGGGAGCACTGAAGCTTTCTTT,CASSRDRGSTEAFF
TRBV6-1,NA,many,TRBJ1-2,TGTGCCAGCAGCCCCAGGCGGGACCCGGGTGGCTACACCTTC,CASSPRRDPGGYTF
TRBV12-3/TRBV12-4,NA,many,TRBJ2-7,TGTGCCAGCAGTCGGACATCGAACTACGAGCAGTACTTC,CASSRTSNYEQYF
TRBV6-5,NA,NA,TRBJ2-2,TGTGCCAGCCTTTTCGGGGAGCTGTTTTTT,CASLFGELFF
TRBV12-3/TRBV12-4,NA,many,TRBJ2-2,TGTGCCAGCAGCCCGGGCCTAGCCCTCGCCGGGGAGCTGTTTTTT,CASSPGLALAGELFF
TRBV5-1,NA,many,TRBJ2-2,TGCGCCAGCAGCTTGGAATCGCCTAACACCGGGGAGCTGTTTTTT,CASSLESPNTGELFF
TRBV6-1,NA,many,TRBJ2-7,TGTGCCAGTCGAGCGGGCCCGGGGGACTACGAGCAGTACTTC,CASRAGPGDYEQYF
TRBV29-1,TRBD1,NA,TRBJ2-5,TGCAGCGTTGACGGCAGGGGGCTCCAAGAGACCCAGTACTTC,CSVDGRGLQETQYF
TRBV11-1,NA,NA,TRBJ1-5,TGTGCCAGCAGCTTAGGGGGGTTTAGGGGCAATCAGCCCCAGCATTTT,CASSLGGFRGNQPQHF
TRBV15,TRBD1,many,TRBJ1-2,TGTGCCACCAGCAGAGCCGGCAGGGGGGCCCACTCTGCTAACTATGGCTACACCTTC,CATSRAGRGAHSANYGYTF
TRBV6-1,NA,few,TRBJ2-4,TGTGCCAGCAGTGCGGAGGTGAAAGCCAAAAACATTCAGTACTTC,CASSAEVKAKNIQYF
TRBV2,NA,NA,TRBJ1-5,TGTGCCAGCAGTAAGGGGGGAATGAGCAATCAGCCCCAGCATTTT,CASSKGGMSNQPQHF
TRBV15,NA,many,TRBJ1-5,TGTGCCACCAGCCTAGGATCCGATCAGCCCCAGCATTTT,CATSLGSDQPQHF
TRBV19,TRBD1,many,TRBJ2-2,TGTGCCAGTAGTTCACAGGGGGCGAACACCGGGGAGCTGTTTTTT,CASSSQGANTGELFF
TRBV2,NA,many,TRBJ2-5,TGTGCCAGCAGTGAAGATCAACCGGGGCAAGAGACCCAGTACTTC,CASSEDQPGQETQYF